The 3 T cell receptor beta chains listed next were all sequenced from one sample in a study of blood T cell repertoires in COVID-19. Measured with immunoSEQ multiplex PCR; TCRdb has only the in-frame clones, and not every one. In the table there are 190,000 or so clones, about nine tenths of which are singletons. The sample was peripheral blood. All receptors derive from a man aged 35 to 55 with acute or convalescent COVID-19.

This clone was observed once. The chain employs TRBV2 and TRBJ1-1, with a possible D match to TRBD1 (6 bases). Trimming left V 8 bases short and J 1 base short, with 14 bases between. Germline V gene lookup returns CDR1 SNHLY and CDR2 FYNNEI. CDR3 length: 14 residues. The DNA of the CDR3 is TGTGCCAGCCTACAGGGCAGGGCGAACACTGAAGCTTTCTTT. This encodes CASLQGRANTEAFF.

The chain employs TRBV19 and TRBJ1-1; the D is unclear. The V end lost 1 base, the J end lost 4 bases, and 7 bases lay between the germline ends. CDR3 size: 13 residues. In germline, CDR1 is LNHDA, CDR2 SQIVND (reference sequence). The CDR3 loop reads CASSIAGATEAFF. CDR3 sequence (DNA): TGTGCCAGTAGTATAGCGGGTGCCACTGAAGCTTTCTTT.

V and J are TRBV9 and TRBJ2-5; TRBD2 matches 7 bases. V lost 4 bases to trimming and J lost 2 bases; unmatched junction nucleotides: 11. The CDR3 is 16 amino acids. Germline V gives CDR1 SGDLS, CDR2 YYNGEE. CDR3 residues: CASSLTGGGSQETQYF. The CDR3 DNA follows: TGTGCCAGCAGCTTAACCGGCGGGGGTTCGCAAGAGACCCAGTACTTC.